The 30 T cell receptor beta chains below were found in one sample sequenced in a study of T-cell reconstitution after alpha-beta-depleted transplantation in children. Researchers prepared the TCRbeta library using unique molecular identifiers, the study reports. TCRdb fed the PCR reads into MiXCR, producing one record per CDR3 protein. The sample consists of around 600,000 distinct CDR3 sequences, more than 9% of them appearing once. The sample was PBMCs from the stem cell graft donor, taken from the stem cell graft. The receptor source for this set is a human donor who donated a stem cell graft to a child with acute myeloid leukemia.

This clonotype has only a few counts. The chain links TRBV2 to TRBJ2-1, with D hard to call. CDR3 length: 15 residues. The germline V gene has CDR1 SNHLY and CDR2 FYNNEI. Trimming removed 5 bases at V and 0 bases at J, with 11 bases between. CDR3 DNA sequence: TGTGCCAGCAGTCTTCAAACGAGCTCCTACAATGAGCAGTTCTTC. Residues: CASSLQTSSYNEQFF.

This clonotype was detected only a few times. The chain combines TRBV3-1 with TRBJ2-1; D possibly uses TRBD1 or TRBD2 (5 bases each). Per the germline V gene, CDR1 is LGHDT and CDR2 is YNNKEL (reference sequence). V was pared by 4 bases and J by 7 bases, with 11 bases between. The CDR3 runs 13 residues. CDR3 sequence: CASSPPWGNEQFF. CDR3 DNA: TGTGCCAGCAGCCCTCCCTGGGGGAATGAGCAGTTCTTC.

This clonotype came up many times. Here the CDR3 reads CASSQDGAGKAYNEQFF. The CDR3, as DNA: TGCGCCAGCAGCCAAGATGGGGCGGGCAAAGCCTACAATGAGCAGTTCTTC. This chain connects TRBV4-3 to TRBJ2-1; D tentatively reads TRBD1 or TRBD2 (5 bases each). V was cut by 0 bases and J by 2 bases, with 14 bases left in between. The CDR3 runs 17 residues. Germline CDR1 LGHNA, CDR2 YSLEER.

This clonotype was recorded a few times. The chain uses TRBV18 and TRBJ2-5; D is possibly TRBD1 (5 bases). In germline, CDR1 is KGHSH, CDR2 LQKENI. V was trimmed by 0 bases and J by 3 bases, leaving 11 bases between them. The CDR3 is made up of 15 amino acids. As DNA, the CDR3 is TGTGCCAGCTCACCACCGAGCCCAGGGAAAGAGACCCAGTACTTC. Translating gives CASSPPSPGKETQYF.

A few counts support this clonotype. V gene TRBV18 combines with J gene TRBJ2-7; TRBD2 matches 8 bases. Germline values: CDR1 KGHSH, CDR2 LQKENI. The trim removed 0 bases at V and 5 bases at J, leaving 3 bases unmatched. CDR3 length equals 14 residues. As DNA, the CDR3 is TGTGCCAGCTCACCACCGGGACTAGGCCACGAGCAGTACTTC. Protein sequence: CASSPPGLGHEQYF.

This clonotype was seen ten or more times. The CDR3 DNA is TGTGCCAGCTCACCACCGGTTAGCGGGAGCTTCGACAATGAGCAGTTCTTC. Translated: CASSPPVSGSFDNEQFF. This chain connects TRBV18 to TRBJ2-1; 9 bases line up with TRBD2. CDR1 and CDR2 from the germline V gene are KGHSH and LQKENI. This CDR3 has 17 residues. With 0 bases clipped from V and 5 bases from J, the junction kept 8 bases outside the gene matches. The variable domain in full, completed from reference TRBV18 and TRBJ2-1, reads NAGVMQNPRHLVRRRGQEARLRCSPMKGHSHVYWYRQLPEEGLKFMVYLQKENIIDESGMPKERFSAEFPKEGPSILRIQQVVRGDSAAYFCASSPPVSGSFDNEQFFGPGTRLTVL.

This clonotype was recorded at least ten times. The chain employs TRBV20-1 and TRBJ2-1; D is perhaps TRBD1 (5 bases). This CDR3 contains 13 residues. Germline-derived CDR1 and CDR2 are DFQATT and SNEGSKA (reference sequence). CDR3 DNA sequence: TGCAGCCCCAGGGATTGGGCCCACAATGAGCAGTTCTTC. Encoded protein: CSPRDWAHNEQFF.

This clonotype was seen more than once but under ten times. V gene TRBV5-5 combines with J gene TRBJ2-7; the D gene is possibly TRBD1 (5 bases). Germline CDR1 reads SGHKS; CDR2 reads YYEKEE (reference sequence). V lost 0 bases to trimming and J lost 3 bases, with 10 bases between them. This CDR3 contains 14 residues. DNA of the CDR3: TGTGCCAGCAGCTTGGATAGTCAGGGCTACGAGCAGTACTTC. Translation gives CASSLDSQGYEQYF.

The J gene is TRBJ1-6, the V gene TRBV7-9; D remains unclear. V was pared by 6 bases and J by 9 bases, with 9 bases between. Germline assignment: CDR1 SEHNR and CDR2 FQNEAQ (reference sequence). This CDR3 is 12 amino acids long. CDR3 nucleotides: TGTGCCAGCAGAATAGGGTTTTCACCCCTCCACTTT. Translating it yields CASRIGFSPLHF.

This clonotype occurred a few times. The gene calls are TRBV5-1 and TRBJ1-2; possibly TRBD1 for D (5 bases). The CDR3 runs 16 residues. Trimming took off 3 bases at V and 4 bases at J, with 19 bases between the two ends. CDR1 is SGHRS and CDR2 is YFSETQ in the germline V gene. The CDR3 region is CASSWGRENTRYGYTF. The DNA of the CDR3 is TGCGCCAGCAGCTGGGGACGGGAGAATACCCGCTATGGCTACACCTTC.

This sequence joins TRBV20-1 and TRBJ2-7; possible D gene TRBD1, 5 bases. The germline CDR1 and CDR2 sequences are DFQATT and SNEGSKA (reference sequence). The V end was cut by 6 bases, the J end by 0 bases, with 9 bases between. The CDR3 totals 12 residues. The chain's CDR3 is CSAQGPSYEQYF. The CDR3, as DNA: TGCAGTGCCCAGGGTCCCTCCTACGAGCAGTACTTC.

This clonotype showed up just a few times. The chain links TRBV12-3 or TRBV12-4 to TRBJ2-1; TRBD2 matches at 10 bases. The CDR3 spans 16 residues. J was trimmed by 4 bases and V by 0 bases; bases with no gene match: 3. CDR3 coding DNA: TGTGCCAGCAGTTTAGCGGTAGCGGGAGGATACAATGAGCAGTTCTTC. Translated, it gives CASSLAVAGGYNEQFF.

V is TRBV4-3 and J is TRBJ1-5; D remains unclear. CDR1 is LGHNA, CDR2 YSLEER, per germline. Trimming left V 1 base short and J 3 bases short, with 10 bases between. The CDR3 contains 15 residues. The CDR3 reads CASSQVSGVNQPQHF. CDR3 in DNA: TGCGCCAGCAGCCAAGTATCCGGGGTCAATCAGCCCCAGCATTTT.

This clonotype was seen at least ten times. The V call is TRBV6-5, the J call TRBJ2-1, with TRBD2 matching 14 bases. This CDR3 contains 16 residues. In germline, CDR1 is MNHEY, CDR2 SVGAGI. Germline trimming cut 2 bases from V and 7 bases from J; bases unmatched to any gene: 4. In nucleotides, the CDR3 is TGTGCCAGCAGTTACCTTAGGACTAGCGGGAGGAATGAGCAGTTCTTC. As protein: CASSYLRTSGRNEQFF.

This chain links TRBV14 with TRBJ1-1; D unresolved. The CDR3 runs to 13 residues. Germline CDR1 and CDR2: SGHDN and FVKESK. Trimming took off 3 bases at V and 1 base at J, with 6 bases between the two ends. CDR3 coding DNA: TGTGCCAGCAGCCATCAAGAGAACACTGAAGCTTTCTTT. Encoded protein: CASSHQENTEAFF.

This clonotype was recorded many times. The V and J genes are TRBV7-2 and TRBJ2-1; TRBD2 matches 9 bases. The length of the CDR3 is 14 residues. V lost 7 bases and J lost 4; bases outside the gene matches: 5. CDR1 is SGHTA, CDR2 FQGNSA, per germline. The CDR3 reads CASTLLAGYNEQFF. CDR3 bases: TGTGCCAGCACCCTTCTAGCGGGATACAATGAGCAGTTCTTC.

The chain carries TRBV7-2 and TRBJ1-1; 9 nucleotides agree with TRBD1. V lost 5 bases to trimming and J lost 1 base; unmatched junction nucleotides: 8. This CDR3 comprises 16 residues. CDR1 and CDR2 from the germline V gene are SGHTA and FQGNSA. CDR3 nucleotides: TGTGCCAGCAGCCTCCGGACAGGGGATCGGAACACTGAAGCTTTCTTT. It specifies CASSLRTGDRNTEAFF. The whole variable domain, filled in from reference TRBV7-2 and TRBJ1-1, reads GAGVSQSPSNKVTEKGKDVELRCDPISGHTALYWYRQSLGQGLEFLIYFQGNSAPDKSGLPSDRFSAERTGGSVSTLTIQRTQQEDSAVYLCASSLRTGDRNTEAFFGQGTRLTVV.

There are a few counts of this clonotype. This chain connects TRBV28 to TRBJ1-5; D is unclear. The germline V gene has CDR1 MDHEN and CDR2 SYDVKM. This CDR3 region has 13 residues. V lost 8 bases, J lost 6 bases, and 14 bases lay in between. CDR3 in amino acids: CASPSGPGQPQHF. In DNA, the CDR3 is TGTGCCAGCCCCTCCGGCCCCGGTCAGCCCCAGCATTTT.

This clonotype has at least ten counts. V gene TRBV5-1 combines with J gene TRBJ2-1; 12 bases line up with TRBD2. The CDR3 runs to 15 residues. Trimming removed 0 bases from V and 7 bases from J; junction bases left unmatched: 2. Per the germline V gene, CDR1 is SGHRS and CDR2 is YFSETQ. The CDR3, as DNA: TGCGCCAGCAGCTTGGATCTAGCGGGAGGGAATGAGCAGTTCTTC. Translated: CASSLDLAGGNEQFF.

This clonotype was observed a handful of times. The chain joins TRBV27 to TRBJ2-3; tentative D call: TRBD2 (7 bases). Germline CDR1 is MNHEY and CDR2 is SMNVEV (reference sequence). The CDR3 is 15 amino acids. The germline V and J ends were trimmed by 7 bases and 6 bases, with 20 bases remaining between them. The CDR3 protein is CASMRIGGARDTQYF. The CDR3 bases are TGTGCCAGCATGCGGATAGGGGGGGCACGTGATACGCAGTATTTT.

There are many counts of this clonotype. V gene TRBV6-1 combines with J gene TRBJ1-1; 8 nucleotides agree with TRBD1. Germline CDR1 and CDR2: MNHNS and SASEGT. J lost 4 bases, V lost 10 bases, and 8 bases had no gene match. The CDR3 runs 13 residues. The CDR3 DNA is TGTGCCATACAAGGACAGGGACCCACTGAAGCTTTCTTT. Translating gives CAIQGQGPTEAFF.

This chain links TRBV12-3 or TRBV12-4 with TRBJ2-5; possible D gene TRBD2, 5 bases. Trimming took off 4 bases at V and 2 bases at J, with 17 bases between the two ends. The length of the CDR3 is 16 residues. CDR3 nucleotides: TGTGCCAGCAGTTATCGCCGGGATCTGGGGCAAGAGACCCAGTACTTC. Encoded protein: CASSYRRDLGQETQYF.

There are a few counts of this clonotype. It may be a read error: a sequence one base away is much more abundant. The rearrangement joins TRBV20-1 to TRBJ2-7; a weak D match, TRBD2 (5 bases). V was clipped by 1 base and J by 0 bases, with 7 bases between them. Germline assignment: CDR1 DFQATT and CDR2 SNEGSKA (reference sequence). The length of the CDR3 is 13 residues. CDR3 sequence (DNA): TGCAGTGCTAGAGTCACTAGCTCCTACGAGCAGTACTTC. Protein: CSARVTSSYEQYF.

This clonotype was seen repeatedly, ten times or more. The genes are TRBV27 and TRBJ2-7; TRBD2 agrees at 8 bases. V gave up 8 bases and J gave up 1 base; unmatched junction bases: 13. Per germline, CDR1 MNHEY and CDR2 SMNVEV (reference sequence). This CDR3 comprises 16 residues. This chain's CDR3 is CASSHRSLAVSYEQYF. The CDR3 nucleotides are TGTGCCAGCTCTCACCGGTCACTAGCGGTGTCCTACGAGCAGTACTTC.

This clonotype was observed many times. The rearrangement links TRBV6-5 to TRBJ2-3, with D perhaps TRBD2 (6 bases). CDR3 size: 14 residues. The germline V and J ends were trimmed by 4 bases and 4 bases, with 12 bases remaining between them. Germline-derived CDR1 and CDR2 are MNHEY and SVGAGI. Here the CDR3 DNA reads TGTGCCAGCAGTTCGGCGGGAACGGCAGATACGCAGTATTTT. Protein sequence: CASSSAGTADTQYF.

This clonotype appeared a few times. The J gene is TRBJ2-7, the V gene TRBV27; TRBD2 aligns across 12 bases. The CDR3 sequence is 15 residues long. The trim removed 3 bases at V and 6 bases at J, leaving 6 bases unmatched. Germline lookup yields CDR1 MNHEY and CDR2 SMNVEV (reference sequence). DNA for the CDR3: TGTGCCAGCAGTTTCTCGACTAGCGGGAGCGGCGAGCAGTACTTC. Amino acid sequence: CASSFSTSGSGEQYF.

The DNA of the CDR3 is TGTGCCAGCATTCAAAGCGGGAGCTCCTACAATGAGCAGTTCTTC. It translates to CASIQSGSSYNEQFF. The J gene is TRBJ2-1, the V gene TRBV12-3 or TRBV12-4; TRBD2 agrees at 8 bases. This CDR3 has 15 amino acids. Losses at the gene ends were 7 bases for V and 0 bases for J; bases not matched to a gene: 5.

The CDR3 protein is CASSLGPTGTAINTEAFF. The CDR3 bases are TGTGCCAGCAGCTTGGGGCCCACCGGGACAGCTATTAACACTGAAGCTTTCTTT. V and J are TRBV5-5 and TRBJ1-1; 7 nucleotides match TRBD1. This CDR3 region has 18 residues. Germline lookup yields CDR1 SGHKS and CDR2 YYEKEE (reference sequence). The ends lost 0 bases at V and 2 bases at J; junction bases unmatched: 13.

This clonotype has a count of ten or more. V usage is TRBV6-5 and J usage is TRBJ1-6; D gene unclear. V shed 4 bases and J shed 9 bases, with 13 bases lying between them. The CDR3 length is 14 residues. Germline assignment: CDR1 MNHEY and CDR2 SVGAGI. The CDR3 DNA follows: TGTGCCAGCAGTTCTGTAGTAGAGGCTTCACCCCTCCACTTT. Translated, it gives CASSSVVEASPLHF.

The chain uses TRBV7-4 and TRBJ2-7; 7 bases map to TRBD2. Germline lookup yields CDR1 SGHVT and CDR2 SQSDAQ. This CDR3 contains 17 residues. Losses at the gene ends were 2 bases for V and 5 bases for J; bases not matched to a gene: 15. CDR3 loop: CASSLNSGAGERNEQYF. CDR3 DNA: TGTGCCAGCAGCTTAAATTCCGGCGCGGGAGAGCGCAACGAGCAGTACTTC. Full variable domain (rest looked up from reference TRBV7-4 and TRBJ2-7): GAGVSQSPRYKVAKRGRDVALRCDSISGHVTLYWYRQTLGQGSEVLTYSQSDAQRDKSGRPSGRFSAERPERSVSTLKIQRTEQGDSAVYLCASSLNSGAGERNEQYFGPGTRLTVT.